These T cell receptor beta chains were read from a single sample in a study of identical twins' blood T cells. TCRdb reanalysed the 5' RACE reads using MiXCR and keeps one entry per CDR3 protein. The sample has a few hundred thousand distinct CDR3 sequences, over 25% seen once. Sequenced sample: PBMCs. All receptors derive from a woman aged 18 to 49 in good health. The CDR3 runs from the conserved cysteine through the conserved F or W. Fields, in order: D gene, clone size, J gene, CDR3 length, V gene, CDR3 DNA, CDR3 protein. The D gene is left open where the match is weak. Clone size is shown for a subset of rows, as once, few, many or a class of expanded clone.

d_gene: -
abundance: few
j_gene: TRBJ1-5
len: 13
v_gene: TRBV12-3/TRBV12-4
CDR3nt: TGTGCCAGCAGATCCCAGGGTCTCCAGCCCCAGCATTTT
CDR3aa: CASRSQGLQPQHF

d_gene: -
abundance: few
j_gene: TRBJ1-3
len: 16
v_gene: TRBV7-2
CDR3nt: TGTGCCAGCAGCTCCTTAAGGCGGAACTCTGGAAACACCATATATTTT
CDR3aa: CASSSLRRNSGNTIYF

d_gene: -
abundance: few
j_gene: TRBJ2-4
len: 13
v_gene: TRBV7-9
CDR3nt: TGTGCCAGCAGCTCCATTGTCGGAAACATTCAGTACTTC
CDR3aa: CASSSIVGNIQYF

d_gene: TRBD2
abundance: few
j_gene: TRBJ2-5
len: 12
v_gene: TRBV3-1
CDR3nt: TGTGCCAGCAGTGGACTAGTTGAGACCCAGTACTTC
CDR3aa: CASSGLVETQYF

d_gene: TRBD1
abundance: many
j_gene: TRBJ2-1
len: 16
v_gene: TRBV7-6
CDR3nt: TGTGCCAGCAGCTTAGTCCCACAGGGGCCAAACAATGAGCAGTTCTTC
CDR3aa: CASSLVPQGPNNEQFF

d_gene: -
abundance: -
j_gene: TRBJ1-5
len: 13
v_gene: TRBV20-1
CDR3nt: TGCAGTGCCCCGTTAGGCGAAGATCAGCCCCAGCATTTT
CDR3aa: CSAPLGEDQPQHF

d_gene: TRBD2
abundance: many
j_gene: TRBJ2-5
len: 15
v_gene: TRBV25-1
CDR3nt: TGTGCCAGAAAGGGACTAGCGGAGGGACAAGAGACCCAGTACTTC
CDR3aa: CARKGLAEGQETQYF

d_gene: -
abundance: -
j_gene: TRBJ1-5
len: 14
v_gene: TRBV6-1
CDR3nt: TGTGCCAGCAGTGAAGCGGGCCAAAATCAGCCCCAGCATTTT
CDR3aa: CASSEAGQNQPQHF

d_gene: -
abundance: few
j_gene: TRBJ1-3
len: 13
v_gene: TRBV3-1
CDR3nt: TGTGCCAGCAGCCCACCCTACGGAAACACCATATATTTT
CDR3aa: CASSPPYGNTIYF

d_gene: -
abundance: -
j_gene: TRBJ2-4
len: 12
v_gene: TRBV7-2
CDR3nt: TGTGCCAGCAGCTTATTCGGAAACATTCAGTACTTC
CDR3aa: CASSLFGNIQYF

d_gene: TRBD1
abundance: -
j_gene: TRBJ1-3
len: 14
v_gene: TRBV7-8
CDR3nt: TGTGCCAGCAGCTCGACAGGGTGGGGAAACACCATATATTTT
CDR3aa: CASSSTGWGNTIYF

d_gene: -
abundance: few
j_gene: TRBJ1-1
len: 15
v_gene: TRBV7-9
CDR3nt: TGTGCCAGCAGCTCCGGGTCTTCCAAGCTCGTCGAAGCTTTCTTT
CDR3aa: CASSSGSSKLVEAFF

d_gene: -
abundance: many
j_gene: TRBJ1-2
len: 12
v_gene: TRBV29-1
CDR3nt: TGCAGCGTTGCCGAGGGGAACTATGGCTACACCTTC
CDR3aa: CSVAEGNYGYTF

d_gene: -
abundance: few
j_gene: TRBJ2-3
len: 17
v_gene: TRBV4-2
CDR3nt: TGTGCCAGCAGCCAAGACTTAGCGGCCGTTAGCACAGATACGCAGTATTTT
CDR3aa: CASSQDLAAVSTDTQYF

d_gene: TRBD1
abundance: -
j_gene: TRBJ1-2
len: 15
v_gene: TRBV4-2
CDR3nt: TGTGCCAGCAGCCAAGAGGGCCCGACAGGGAAGGGCTACACCTTC
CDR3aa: CASSQEGPTGKGYTF

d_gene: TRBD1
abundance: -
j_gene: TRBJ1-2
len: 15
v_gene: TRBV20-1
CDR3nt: TGCAGTGCCACCACCCAGGGACAGGCTAACTATGGCTACACCTTC
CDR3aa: CSATTQGQANYGYTF

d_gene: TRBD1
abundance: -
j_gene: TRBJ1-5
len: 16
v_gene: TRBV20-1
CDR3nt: TGCAGTGTTCGACGCGGGGGGCAGGGGGAAAATCAGCCCCAGCATTTT
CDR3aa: CSVRRGGQGENQPQHF

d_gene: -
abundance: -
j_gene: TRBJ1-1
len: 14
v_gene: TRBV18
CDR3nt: TGTGCCAGCTCACCAATTGGCGGGGGCGGTGAAGCTTTCTTT
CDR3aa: CASSPIGGGGEAFF

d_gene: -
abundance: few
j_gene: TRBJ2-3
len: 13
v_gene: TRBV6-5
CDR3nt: TGTGCCAGCGGGTCACTGATCAGGGATACGCAGTATTTT
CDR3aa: CASGSLIRDTQYF

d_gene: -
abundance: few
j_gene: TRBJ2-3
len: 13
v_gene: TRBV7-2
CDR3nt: TGTGCCAGCAGCTTAGGAGGGTGGGAGGCGCAGTATTTT
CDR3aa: CASSLGGWEAQYF

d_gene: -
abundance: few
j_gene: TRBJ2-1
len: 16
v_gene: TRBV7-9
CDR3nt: TGTGCCAGCAGCTTCAGAAGCGGGTCCTCCTACAATGAGCAGTTCTTC
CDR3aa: CASSFRSGSSYNEQFF

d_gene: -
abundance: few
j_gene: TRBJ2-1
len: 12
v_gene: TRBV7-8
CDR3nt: TGTGCCAGCAGTCTGGGAATGGCTGGTCAGTTCTTC
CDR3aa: CASSLGMAGQFF

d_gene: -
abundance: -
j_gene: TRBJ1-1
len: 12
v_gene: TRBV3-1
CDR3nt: TGTGCCAGCAGCCAAGGGGCAGTTGAAGCTTTCTTT
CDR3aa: CASSQGAVEAFF

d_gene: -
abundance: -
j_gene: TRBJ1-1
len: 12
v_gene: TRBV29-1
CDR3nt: TGCAGCGTTACAGCAGGGTTTAATGAAGCTTTCTTT
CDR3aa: CSVTAGFNEAFF

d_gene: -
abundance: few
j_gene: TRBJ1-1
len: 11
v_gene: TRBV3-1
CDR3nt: TGTGCCAGCACCCAGGGGTCTGAAGCTTTCTTT
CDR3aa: CASTQGSEAFF

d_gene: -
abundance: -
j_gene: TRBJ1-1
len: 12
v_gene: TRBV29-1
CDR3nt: TGCAGCGTGCAGTGCGCGAGCACTGAATCTTTCTTT
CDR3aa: CSVQCASTESFF

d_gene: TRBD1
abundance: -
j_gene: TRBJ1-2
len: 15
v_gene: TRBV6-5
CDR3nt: TGTGCCAGCAGTCGGGGACAGGGGAGTAACTATGGCTACACCTTC
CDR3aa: CASSRGQGSNYGYTF

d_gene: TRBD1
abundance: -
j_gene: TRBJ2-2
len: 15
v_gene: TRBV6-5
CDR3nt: TGTGCCAGCAGTTACGGGACAGTTTGCACCGGGGAGCTGTTTTTT
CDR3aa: CASSYGTVCTGELFF

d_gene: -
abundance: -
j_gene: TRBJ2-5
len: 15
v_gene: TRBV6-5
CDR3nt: TGTGCCAGCAGTTACTCGTGGGGGACCGGCGAGACCCAGTACTTC
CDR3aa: CASSYSWGTGETQYF

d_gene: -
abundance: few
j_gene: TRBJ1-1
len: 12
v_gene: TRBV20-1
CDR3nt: TGCAGTGCTACCGGGGAAGTTACTGAAGCTTTCTTT
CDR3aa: CSATGEVTEAFF

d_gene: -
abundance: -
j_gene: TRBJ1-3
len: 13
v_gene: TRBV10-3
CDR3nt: TGTGCCATCAGCGGGACCGCTGGAAACACCATATATTTT
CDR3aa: CAISGTAGNTIYF

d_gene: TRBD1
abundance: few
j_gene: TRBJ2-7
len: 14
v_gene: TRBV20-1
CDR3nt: TGCAGTGCTAGAGATGGGACAGTCTTATACGAGCAGTACTTC
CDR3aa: CSARDGTVLYEQYF

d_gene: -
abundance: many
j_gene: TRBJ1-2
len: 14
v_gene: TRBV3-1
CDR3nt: TGTGCCAGCAGCCTTTCGGGGGCCCCCTATGGCTACACCTTC
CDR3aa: CASSLSGAPYGYTF

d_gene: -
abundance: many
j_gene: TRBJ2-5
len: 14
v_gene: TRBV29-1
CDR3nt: TGCAGCGTGCCTGCGGGAACCCCGATGGAGACCCAGTACTTC
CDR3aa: CSVPAGTPMETQYF

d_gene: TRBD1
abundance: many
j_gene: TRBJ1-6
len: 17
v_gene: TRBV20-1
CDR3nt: TGCAGTGCTTCCGGGACAGGGGGCACGTCCTATAATTCACCCCTCCACTTT
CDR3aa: CSASGTGGTSYNSPLHF

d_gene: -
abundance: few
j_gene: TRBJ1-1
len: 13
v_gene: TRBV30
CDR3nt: TGTGCCTGGAGTGTACAGGGCTTAACTGAAGCTTTCTTT
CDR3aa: CAWSVQGLTEAFF

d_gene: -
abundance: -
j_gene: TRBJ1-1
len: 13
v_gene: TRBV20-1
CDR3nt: TGCAGTGCCAGGGACGGAGAGGACACTGAAGCTTTCTTT
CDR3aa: CSARDGEDTEAFF

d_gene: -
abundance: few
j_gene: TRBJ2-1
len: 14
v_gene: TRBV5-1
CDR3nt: TGCGCCAGCAGCTTAATATTACAGGGCAATGAGCAGTTCTTC
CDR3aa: CASSLILQGNEQFF

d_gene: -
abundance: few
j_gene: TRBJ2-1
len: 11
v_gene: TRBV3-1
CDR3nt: TGTGCCAGCATGCTAAACAATGAGCAGTTCTTC
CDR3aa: CASMLNNEQFF

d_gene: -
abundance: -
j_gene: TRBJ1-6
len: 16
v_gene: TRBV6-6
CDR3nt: TGTGCCAGCAGTTACGGTTTCGGAGGGAAGTACCCACCCCTCCACTTT
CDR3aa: CASSYGFGGKYPPLHF

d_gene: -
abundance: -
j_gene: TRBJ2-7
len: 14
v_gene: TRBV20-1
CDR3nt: TGCAGTGCTAGAGCAGGAGGCCGGTCCTACGAGCAGTACTTC
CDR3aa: CSARAGGRSYEQYF

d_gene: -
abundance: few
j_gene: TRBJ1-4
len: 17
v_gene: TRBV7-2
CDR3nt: TGTGCCAGCAGCTTAGATGGGATGGGGGGGCTGGGTGAAAAACTGTTTTTT
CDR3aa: CASSLDGMGGLGEKLFF

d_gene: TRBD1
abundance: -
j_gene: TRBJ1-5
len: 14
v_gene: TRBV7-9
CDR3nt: TGTGCCAGCAGCCAACAGGGGAGCAATCAGCCCCAGCATTTT
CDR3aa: CASSQQGSNQPQHF

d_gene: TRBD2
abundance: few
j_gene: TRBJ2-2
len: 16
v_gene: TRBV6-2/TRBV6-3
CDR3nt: TGTGCCAGCAGTTCGCTAGCGGGAGCGTACACCGGGGAGCTGTTTTTT
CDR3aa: CASSSLAGAYTGELFF

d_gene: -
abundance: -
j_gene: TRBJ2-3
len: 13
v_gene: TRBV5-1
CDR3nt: TGCGCCAGCAGCTTGAAGGCCAGCGCGACGCAGTATTTT
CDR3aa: CASSLKASATQYF